This T cell receptor beta chain is drawn from a study of beta chain features in type 1 diabetes. Overall study results and limits: Shortening of TCRB CDR3s, moderate but significant, appeared in all four CD4+ subsets of Type 1 diabetes patients.

This clone came up a few times. Antigen: not known. The V gene's germline CDR1 is SGHNT and CDR2 YYREEE (reference sequence). This CDR3 contains 12 residues. Trimming stripped 3 bases from V and 5 bases from J, with 7 bases between. The isolated RNA, all of it, was reverse transcribed, so expressed TCRB transcripts were what got sequenced. The average output of naive, central memory and regulatory T cell samples was a few million reads. Sequenced by immunoSEQ multiplex PCR; TCRdb stores in-frame clones only, minus some. This sample has around 100,000 clones, with under 30% found just once. Material for sequencing was central memory CD4+ T cells from blood. This clonotype originated in a woman aged 18-29 years with type 1 diabetes. This sequence joins TRBV5-4 and TRBJ2-3; the D is unclear. This CDR3 is CASSYRRDTQYF. The DNA for the CDR3 is TGTGCCAGCAGCTATCGGAGAGATACGCAGTATTTT.